The 32 T cell receptor beta chains below were found in one sample sequenced in a study of blood T cell repertoires in COVID-19. Some clones are missing from TCRdb's copy, which holds only in-frame ones; the method was immunoSEQ multiplex PCR. The sample carries approximately 430,000 clones, roughly 85% recorded once. Sequencing was done on a sample of peripheral blood. These receptor sequences come from a woman under 40 with active or convalescent COVID-19.

V gene TRBV7-6 combines with J gene TRBJ2-1, with D maybe TRBD2 (5 bases). Trimming left V 1 base short and J 0 bases short, with 10 bases between. Per germline, CDR1 SGHVS and CDR2 FNYEAQ. There are 16 residues in the CDR3. CDR3 loop: CASSLVGGSSYNEQFF. DNA of the CDR3: TGTGCCAGCAGCTTAGTAGGTGGGAGCTCCTACAATGAGCAGTTCTTC.

The V call is TRBV6-4, the J call TRBJ2-1, with 13 positions matching TRBD2. Germline values: CDR1 MRHNA, CDR2 SNTAGT. The CDR3 extends over 16 amino acids. V lost 1 base, J lost 7 bases, and 4 bases stayed unmatched. Written as DNA, the CDR3 is TGTGCCAGCAGTGACTGGACTAGCGGGAGAATTAATGAGCAGTTCTTC. It codes for CASSDWTSGRINEQFF.

The rearrangement joins TRBV29-1 to TRBJ1-2; perhaps TRBD1 as D (6 bases). Germline V lookup: CDR1 SQVTM, CDR2 ANQGSEA. The CDR3 totals 14 residues. The germline V and J ends were trimmed by 7 bases and 2 bases, with 17 bases remaining between them. CDR3: CSAQTGGLNYGYTF. The CDR3 DNA is TGCAGCGCCCAGACAGGAGGATTGAACTATGGCTACACCTTC. Based on the CDR3 plus reference TRBV29-1 and TRBJ1-2, the full variable domain is SAVISQKPSRDICQRGTSLTIQCQVDSQVTMMFWYRQQPGQSLTLIATANQGSEATYESGFVIDKFPISRPNLTFSTLTVSNMSPEDSSIYLCSAQTGGLNYGYTFGSGTRLTVV.

This clone was observed a few times. The V and J genes are TRBV10-1 and TRBJ2-7, with 8 bases that match TRBD1. The germline CDR1 and CDR2 sequences are WNHNN and SYGVQD (reference sequence). The trim removed 7 bases at V and 12 bases at J, leaving 11 bases unmatched. This CDR3 comprises 12 residues. The CDR3 DNA is TGCGCCAGCAACGGACAGGGACCTACGATGTACTTC. Its translation: CASNGQGPTMYF.

This clone has more than one count but fewer than ten. The chain links TRBV25-1 to TRBJ1-2; 8 bases map to TRBD1. J gave up 2 bases and V 7 bases, and 3 bases lay outside the gene matches. Germline CDR1 reads MGHDK; CDR2 reads SYGVNS. This CDR3 has 13 amino acids. In DNA, the CDR3 is TGTGCCAGCACCGGACAGGGCAACTATGGCTACACCTTC. It encodes CASTGQGNYGYTF.

The rearrangement joins TRBV11-2 to TRBJ2-1; tentatively, D is TRBD2 (5 bases). This CDR3 comprises 14 residues. Trimming cost V 5 bases and J 6 bases, with 14 bases left between them. CDR1 SGHAT and CDR2 FQNNGV come from the germline V gene. The CDR3: CASSLGSLGNEQFF. The DNA for the CDR3 is TGTGCCAGCAGCCTGGGGAGTTTGGGCAATGAGCAGTTCTTC.

The rearrangement joins TRBV7-9 to TRBJ2-7; TRBD2 might be the D (6 bases). The V end was cut by 4 bases, the J end by 4 bases, with 11 bases between. The CDR3 contains 13 residues. Germline values: CDR1 SEHNR, CDR2 FQNEAQ (reference sequence). CDR3 region: CASSSGLLYEQYF. The CDR3 DNA reads as TGTGCCAGCAGCTCTGGACTACTTTACGAGCAGTACTTC.

The rearrangement links TRBV7-6 to TRBJ2-2; 10 bases match TRBD2. The CDR3 loop spans 19 amino acids. Germline CDR1 SGHVS, CDR2 FNYEAQ. The ends lost 1 base at V and 4 bases at J; junction bases unmatched: 12. The CDR3 loop is CASSLEPASLAGATGELFF. The CDR3, as DNA: TGTGCCAGCAGCTTAGAACCGGCGTCCCTAGCGGGAGCCACCGGGGAGCTGTTTTTT.

This clone was found once. The rearrangement links TRBV3-1 (or the pseudogene TRBV3-2) to TRBJ2-2; 12 positions agree with TRBD1. The CDR3 sequence is 18 residues long. Germline V lookup: CDR1 LGHDT, CDR2 YNNKEL (reference sequence). The V segment lost 3 bases and the J segment 6 bases; nucleotides outside the gene matches: 11. CDR3 in amino acids: CASSHPWGQGAQAGELFF. The CDR3 DNA is TGTGCCAGCAGCCATCCCTGGGGACAGGGGGCGCAGGCCGGGGAGCTGTTTTTT.

Turning to this clone: Other DNA sequences within the sample encode an identical CDR3. The chain has TRBV9 and TRBJ2-1; D unclear. Trimming removed 0 bases from V and 5 bases from J, with 3 bases in between. This CDR3 has 12 residues. Germline V CDR1 and CDR2: SGDLS, YYNGEE. The CDR3: CASSVADNEQFF. In DNA form, the CDR3 reads TGTGCCAGCAGCGTAGCCGACAATGAGCAGTTCTTC.

The chain has TRBV6-5 and TRBJ2-6; TRBD1 is a possible D gene (5 bases). This CDR3 contains 15 residues. Trimming removed 6 bases from V and 4 bases from J, with 13 bases in between. Germline loops: CDR1 MNHEY, CDR2 SVGAGI. CDR3 loop: CASRQSTGGANVLTF. CDR3 bases: TGTGCCAGCAGGCAATCTACAGGCGGGGCCAACGTCCTGACTTTC.

The genes are TRBV24-1 and TRBJ1-1, with 7 bases that match TRBD1. The CDR3 has 11 residues. Germline V CDR1 and CDR2: KGHDR, SFDVKD. This CDR3 reads CMGQLNTEAFF. The CDR3 bases are TGTATGGGACAGCTGAACACTGAAGCTTTCTTT.

The chain combines TRBV2 with TRBJ2-7, with 12 bases lining up with TRBD2. Germline CDR1 reads SNHLY; CDR2 reads FYNNEI. The CDR3 covers 15 residues. Losses at the gene ends were 5 bases for V and 4 bases for J; bases not matched to a gene: 6. In DNA, the CDR3 is TGTGCCAGCAGTACACTAGCGGGGGGCAATTACGAGCAGTACTTC. Its protein is CASSTLAGGNYEQYF. Using reference TRBV2 and TRBJ2-7 for the parts outside the CDR3, the full variable domain is EPEVTQTPSHQVTQMGQEVILRCVPISNHLYFYWYRQILGQKVEFLVSFYNNEISEKSEIFDDQFSVERPDGSNFTLKIRSTKLEDSAMYFCASSTLAGGNYEQYFGPGTRLTVT.

This chain connects TRBV9 to TRBJ1-6, with a weak D call TRBD1 (6 bases). There are 14 residues in the CDR3. Germline CDR1 and CDR2: SGDLS and YYNGEE. The V end lost 3 bases, the J end lost 9 bases, and 13 bases lay between the germline ends. The CDR3 spells CASSAVTGSSPLHF. The CDR3 DNA follows: TGTGCCAGCAGCGCCGTAACAGGGAGTTCACCCCTCCACTTT.

This clone was counted a few times. The chain employs TRBV7-6 and TRBJ1-6, with D possibly TRBD1 on 5 matching bases. The V and J ends lost 1 base and 7 bases respectively, with 14 bases between them. This CDR3 is 16 amino acids long. CDR1 and CDR2 from the germline V gene are SGHVS and FNYEAQ. The CDR3 loop reads CASSLEGIGQNSPLHF. CDR3 sequence (DNA): TGTGCCAGCAGCTTAGAAGGGATAGGACAAAATTCACCCCTCCACTTT.

J is TRBJ1-2 and V is TRBV6-5; TRBD1 matches 8 bases. Germline V lookup: CDR1 MNHEY, CDR2 SVGAGI. The CDR3 is 15 amino acids. The trim removed 2 bases at V and 3 bases at J, leaving 5 bases unmatched. For the CDR3, the DNA is TGTGCCAGCAGTTACCAGGGGGCGGTGGACTATGGCTACACCTTC. Translating gives CASSYQGAVDYGYTF.

The rearrangement links TRBV5-1 to TRBJ2-5; perhaps TRBD2 as D (6 bases). V shed 2 bases and J shed 5 bases, with 13 bases lying between them. The CDR3 has 14 residues. Germline V gives CDR1 SGHRS, CDR2 YFSETQ. This chain's CDR3 is CASSFDPGGETQYF. The CDR3, as DNA: TGCGCCAGCAGCTTTGACCCTGGGGGGGAGACCCAGTACTTC.

The J gene is TRBJ1-2, the V gene TRBV19; 9 bases are shared with TRBD1. The CDR3 length is 14 residues. Per germline, CDR1 LNHDA and CDR2 SQIVND (reference sequence). Trimming at V came to 4 bases and at J to 8 bases, leaving 8 bases not matched to a gene. CDR3 sequence reads: CASSNRDRVNGYTF. The CDR3 DNA follows: TGTGCCAGTAGTAACCGGGACAGGGTGAACGGCTACACCTTC. Combining the CDR3 with reference TRBV19 and TRBJ1-2 gives the whole variable domain DGGITQSPKYLFRKEGQNVTLSCEQNLNHDAMYWYRQDPGQGLRLIYYSQIVNDFQKGDIAEGYSVSREKKESFPLTVTSAQKNPTAFYLCASSNRDRVNGYTFGSGTRLTVV.

The chain carries TRBV29-1 and TRBJ2-2, with TRBD1 matching 10 bases. J lost 4 bases, V lost 0 bases, and 5 bases had no gene match. The CDR3 totals 16 residues. Germline V gene data show CDR1 as SQVTM and CDR2 as ANQGSEA. CDR3 DNA sequence: TGCAGCGTTGAAGAAGGTGGGACAGGGGTCACCGGGGAGCTGTTTTTT. This gives the protein CSVEEGGTGVTGELFF.

The V gene is TRBV5-1, the J gene TRBJ1-3, with D possibly being TRBD1 (6 bases). In germline, CDR1 is SGHRS, CDR2 YFSETQ. V was clipped by 3 bases and J by 0 bases, with 10 bases between them. The CDR3 sequence is 15 residues long. CDR3: CASSSRTDSGNTIYF. The CDR3 DNA sequence: TGCGCCAGCAGCTCCCGGACAGACTCTGGAAACACCATATATTTT.

In this sample, this clone turned up once. V and J are TRBV4-1 and TRBJ2-7; TRBD2 agrees at 11 bases. Trimming at V came to 2 bases and at J to 4 bases, leaving 4 bases not matched to a gene. The CDR3 loop spans 15 amino acids. Germline assignment: CDR1 MGHRA and CDR2 YSYEKL. DNA of the CDR3: TGCGCCAGCAGCCAACCGACTAGCGGGAATTACGAGCAGTACTTC. Its protein product is CASSQPTSGNYEQYF.

The chain joins TRBV6-5 to TRBJ2-5; D uncertain. Looked up from germline, CDR1 is MNHEY and CDR2 is SVGAGI. This CDR3 has 13 amino acids. Trimming cost V 7 bases and J 1 base, with 10 bases left between them. This CDR3 reads CASNQQVQETQYF. The DNA for the CDR3 is TGTGCCAGCAACCAGCAGGTCCAAGAGACCCAGTACTTC.

This chain uses TRBV7-9 with TRBJ1-2, with 9 bases that match TRBD1. Germline trimming cut 5 bases from V and 4 bases from J; bases unmatched to any gene: 11. Per the germline V gene, CDR1 is SEHNR and CDR2 is FQNEAQ (reference sequence). This CDR3 contains 16 residues. CDR3 in DNA: TGTGCCAGCAGCACCCCGGCAAGGGACAGGGTCTATGGCTACACCTTC. Protein product: CASSTPARDRVYGYTF.

CDR3: CASSSRQDGQGYTF. Here the CDR3 DNA reads TGTGCCAGCAGCTCGCGACAGGATGGGCAAGGCTACACCTTC. The chain combines TRBV5-5 with TRBJ1-2; D may be TRBD1 (6 bases). Germline V CDR1 and CDR2: SGHKS, YYEKEE (reference sequence). Trimming left V 3 bases short and J 8 bases short, with 17 bases between. The CDR3 contains 14 residues.

With respect to this clone: Other nucleotide sequences from this sample produce the same CDR3. The chain carries TRBV30 and TRBJ2-7, with a possible D match to TRBD2 (6 bases). Trimming stripped 0 bases from V and 4 bases from J, with 13 bases between. The germline gives CDR1 GTSNPN, CDR2 SVGIG (reference sequence). CDR3 size: 14 residues. The CDR3 region is CAWSVGGVGYEQYF. The CDR3 bases are TGTGCCTGGAGTGTCGGAGGGGTAGGTTACGAGCAGTACTTC.

As regards this clone: Other DNA sequences from this sample encode an identical CDR3 as well. The rearrangement uses TRBV5-5 and TRBJ1-1; the D is unclear. Germline lookup yields CDR1 SGHKS and CDR2 YYEKEE (reference sequence). The CDR3 covers 11 residues. V gave up 0 bases and J gave up 14 bases, with 11 bases separating them. The CDR3 reads CASSLGGLLFF. The CDR3 DNA sequence: TGTGCCAGCAGCTTGGGCGGGCTGCTCTTCTTT.

This clone has only one observation. The chain uses TRBV5-1 and TRBJ2-7; 8 nucleotides agree with TRBD2. The J segment lost 3 bases and the V segment lost 6 bases, leaving 17 bases of the junction unmatched. The germline V gene encodes CDR1 SGHRS and CDR2 YFSETQ. The CDR3 has 17 amino acids. The CDR3 sequence is CASTDVSGGGGSYEQYF. The CDR3 DNA follows: TGCGCCAGCACCGACGTGAGCGGGGGCGGGGGAAGCTACGAGCAGTACTTC. The full variable domain, rest sourced from reference TRBV5-1 and TRBJ2-7, is KAGVTQTPRYLIKTRGQQVTLSCSPISGHRSVSWYQQTPGQGLQFLFEYFSETQRNKGNFPGRFSGRQFSNSRSEMNVSTLELGDSALYLCASTDVSGGGGSYEQYFGPGTRLTVT.

The rearrangement links TRBV7-9 to TRBJ2-5; the D is unclear. The germline CDR1 and CDR2 sequences are SEHNR and FQNEAQ (reference sequence). There are 14 residues in the CDR3. With 1 base removed from V and 1 base from J, the gap between germline ends came to 7 bases. DNA of the CDR3: TGTGCCAGCAGCTTAGTATCACTCCAAGAGACCCAGTACTTC. This sequence encodes CASSLVSLQETQYF.

The chain uses TRBV6-4 and TRBJ2-7; the D is unclear. The CDR3 consists of 11 residues. Looked up from germline, CDR1 is MRHNA and CDR2 is SNTAGT. Trimming pared 7 bases from V and 7 bases from J, leaving 11 bases between. The DNA of the CDR3 is TGTGCCAGCACCTCTATGTGTGAGCAGTACTTC. Translation gives CASTSMCEQYF.

This clone was seen more than once but under ten times. The chain employs TRBV27 and TRBJ2-7, with 8 bases that match TRBD2. Germline V lookup: CDR1 MNHEY, CDR2 SMNVEV (reference sequence). Trimming took 8 bases from V and 4 from J; bases not matched to a gene: 13. The CDR3 is made up of 15 amino acids. CDR3 residues: CASGTRHIGIYEQYF. The DNA for the CDR3 is TGTGCCAGCGGGACTAGACATATTGGGATTTACGAGCAGTACTTC.

V and J are TRBV27 and TRBJ2-5, with no clear D. The V gene lost 5 bases and the J gene lost 5 bases, with 15 bases spanning the gap. The CDR3 runs 14 residues. In germline, CDR1 is MNHEY, CDR2 SMNVEV (reference sequence). The CDR3 is CASSQRMNRETQYF. CDR3 sequence (DNA): TGTGCCAGCAGTCAGCGAATGAATCGGGAGACCCAGTACTTC.

The chain recombines TRBV5-8 with TRBJ2-5; D unclear. Germline V gives CDR1 SGHTS, CDR2 YDEGEE. This CDR3 comprises 16 residues. Between the trimmed V and J ends, which lost 2 bases and 2 bases, there was a span of 16 bases. The CDR3 sequence: CASSLAAFPPQETQYF. The CDR3 DNA follows: TGTGCCAGCAGCTTAGCAGCGTTCCCTCCACAAGAGACCCAGTACTTC.